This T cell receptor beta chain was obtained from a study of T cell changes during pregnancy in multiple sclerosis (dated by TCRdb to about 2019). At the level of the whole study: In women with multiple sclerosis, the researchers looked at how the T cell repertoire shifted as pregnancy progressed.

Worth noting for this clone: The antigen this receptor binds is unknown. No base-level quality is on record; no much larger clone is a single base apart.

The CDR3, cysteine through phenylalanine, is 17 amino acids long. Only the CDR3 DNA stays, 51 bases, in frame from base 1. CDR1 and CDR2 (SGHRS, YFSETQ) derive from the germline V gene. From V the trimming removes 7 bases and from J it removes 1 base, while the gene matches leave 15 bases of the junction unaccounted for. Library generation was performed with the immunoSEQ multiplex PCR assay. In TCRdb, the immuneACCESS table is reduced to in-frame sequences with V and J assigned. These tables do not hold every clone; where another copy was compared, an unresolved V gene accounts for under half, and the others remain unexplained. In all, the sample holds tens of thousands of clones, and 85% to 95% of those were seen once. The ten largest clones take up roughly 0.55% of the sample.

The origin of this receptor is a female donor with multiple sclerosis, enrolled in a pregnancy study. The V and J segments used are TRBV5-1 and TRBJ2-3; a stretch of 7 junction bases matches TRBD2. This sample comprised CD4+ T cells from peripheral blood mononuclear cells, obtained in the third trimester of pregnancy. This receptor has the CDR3 CASVDGAGVSGTDTQYF. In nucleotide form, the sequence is TGCGCCAGCGTGGACGGGGCGGGAGTAAGCGGCACAGATACGCAGTATTTT. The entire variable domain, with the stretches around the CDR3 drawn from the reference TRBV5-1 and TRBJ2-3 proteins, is KAGVTQTPRYLIKTRGQQVTLSCSPISGHRSVSWYQQTPGQGLQFLFEYFSETQRNKGNFPGRFSGRQFSNSRSEMNVSTLELGDSALYLCASVDGAGVSGTDTQYFGPGTRLTVL.